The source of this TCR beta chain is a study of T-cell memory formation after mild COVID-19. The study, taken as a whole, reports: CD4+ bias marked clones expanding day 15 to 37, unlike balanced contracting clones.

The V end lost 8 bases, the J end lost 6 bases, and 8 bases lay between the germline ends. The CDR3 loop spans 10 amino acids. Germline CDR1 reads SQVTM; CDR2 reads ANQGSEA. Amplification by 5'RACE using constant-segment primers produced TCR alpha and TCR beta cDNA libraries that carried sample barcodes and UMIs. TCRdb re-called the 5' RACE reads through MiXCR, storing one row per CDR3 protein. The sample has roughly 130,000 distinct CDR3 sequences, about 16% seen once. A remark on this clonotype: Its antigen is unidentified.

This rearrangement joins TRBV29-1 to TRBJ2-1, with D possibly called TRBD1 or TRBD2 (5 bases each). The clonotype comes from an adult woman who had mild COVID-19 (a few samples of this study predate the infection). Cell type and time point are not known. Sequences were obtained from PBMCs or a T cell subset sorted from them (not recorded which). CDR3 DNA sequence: TGCAGCATGGGGGTCAATGAGCAGTTCTTC. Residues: CSMGVNEQFF.